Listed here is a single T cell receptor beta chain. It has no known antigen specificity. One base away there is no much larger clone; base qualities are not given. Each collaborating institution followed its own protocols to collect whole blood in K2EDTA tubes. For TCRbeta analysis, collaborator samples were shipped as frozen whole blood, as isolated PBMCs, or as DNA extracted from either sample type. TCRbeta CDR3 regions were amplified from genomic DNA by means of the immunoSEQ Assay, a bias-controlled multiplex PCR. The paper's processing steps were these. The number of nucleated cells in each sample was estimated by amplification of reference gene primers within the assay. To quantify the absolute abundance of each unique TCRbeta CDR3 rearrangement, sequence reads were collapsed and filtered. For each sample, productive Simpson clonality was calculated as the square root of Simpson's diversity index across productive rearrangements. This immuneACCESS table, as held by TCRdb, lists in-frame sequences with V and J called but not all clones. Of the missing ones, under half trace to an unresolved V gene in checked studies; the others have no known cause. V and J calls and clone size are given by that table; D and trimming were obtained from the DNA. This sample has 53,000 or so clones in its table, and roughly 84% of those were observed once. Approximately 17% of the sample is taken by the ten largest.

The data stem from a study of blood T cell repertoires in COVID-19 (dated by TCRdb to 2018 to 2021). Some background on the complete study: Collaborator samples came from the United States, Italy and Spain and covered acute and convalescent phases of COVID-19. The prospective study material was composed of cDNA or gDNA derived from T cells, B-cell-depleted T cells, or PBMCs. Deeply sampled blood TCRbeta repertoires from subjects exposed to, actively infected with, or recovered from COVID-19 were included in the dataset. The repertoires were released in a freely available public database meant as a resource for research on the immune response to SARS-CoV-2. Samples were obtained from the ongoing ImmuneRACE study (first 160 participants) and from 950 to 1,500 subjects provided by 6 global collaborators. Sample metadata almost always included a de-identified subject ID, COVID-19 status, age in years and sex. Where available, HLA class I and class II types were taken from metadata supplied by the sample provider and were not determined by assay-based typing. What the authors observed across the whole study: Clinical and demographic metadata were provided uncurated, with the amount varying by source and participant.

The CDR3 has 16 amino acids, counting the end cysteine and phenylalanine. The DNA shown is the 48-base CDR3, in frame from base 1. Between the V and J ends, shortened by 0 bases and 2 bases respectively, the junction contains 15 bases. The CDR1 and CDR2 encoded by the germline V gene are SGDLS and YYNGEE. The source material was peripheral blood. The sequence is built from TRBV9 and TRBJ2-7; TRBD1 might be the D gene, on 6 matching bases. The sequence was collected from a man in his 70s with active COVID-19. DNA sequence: TGTGCCAGCAGCGTAGATTGGCAGGGGAATCCCTACGAGCAGTACTTC. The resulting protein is CASSVDWQGNPYEQYF.